The clone carrying this T cell receptor (beta chain) was counted at least ten times. Its antigen is still unknown. These data originate in a study of HIV-infected patients and healthy controls. Findings and limits, study-wide: Compared with untreated HIV+ repertoires, healthy controls showed roughly threefold more distinct CDR3s and higher Shannon diversity.

Unmatched junction bases numbered 10, after V lost 11 bases and J lost 3 bases. The CDR3 has 15 residues. CDR1 is MNHNS, CDR2 SASEGT, per germline. cDNA was made from 500 ng RNA using alpha and beta constant primers. Using multiplexing indices, alpha and beta chain libraries were generated apart by chain-specific third strand synthesis. One entry per CDR3 protein, called by TCRdb with MiXCR from the 5' RACE reads. The sample yields about 19,000 distinct CDR3 sequences, roughly 8.9% seen once. All unsorted peripheral T cells were captured because whole blood was used without fractionation. The RNA source was an approximately 2.5 ml peripheral blood draw.

This chain connects TRBV6-1 to TRBJ2-7, with 13 bases that match TRBD2. Sequenced input: blood. This TCR derives from an adult in good health. DNA of the CDR3: TGTGCCGGCGGGACTAGCGGGGCTACTATCTACGAGCAGTACTTC. It specifies CAGGTSGATIYEQYF.